These 15 T cell receptor beta chains share one sample of origin, sequenced in a study of blood T cell repertoires in COVID-19. Method: immunoSEQ multiplex PCR; TCRdb's copy keeps in-frame clones and lacks some. Of 300,000 or so clones in the sample, around 90% were seen once. Input material: peripheral blood. These receptors were obtained from an older man with acute or convalescent COVID-19.

V and J are TRBV7-9 and TRBJ2-6, with TRBD1 matching 7 bases. Looked up from germline, CDR1 is SEHNR and CDR2 is FQNEAQ (reference sequence). The CDR3 totals 14 residues. After removal of 6 bases from V and 3 bases from J, the junction contained 2 bases not matched to a gene. CDR3 sequence: CASRTGVGANVLTF. The CDR3 DNA reads TGTGCCAGCAGAACAGGGGTTGGGGCCAACGTCCTGACTTTC.

With respect to this clone: Other nucleotide sequences in the sample specify the same CDR3. This sequence joins TRBV27 and TRBJ1-1; D remains ambiguous. Germline assignment: CDR1 MNHEY and CDR2 SMNVEV (reference sequence). This CDR3 comprises 13 residues. Trimming left V 2 bases short and J 1 base short, with 5 bases between. The CDR3 bases are TGTGCCAGCAGTTTAAACAGGAACACTGAAGCTTTCTTT. It is translated as CASSLNRNTEAFF.

This rearrangement joins TRBV24-1 to TRBJ2-1; D is undetermined. The CDR3 is 15 residues long. Germline assignment: CDR1 KGHDR and CDR2 SFDVKD. The V and J ends lost 4 bases and 2 bases respectively, with 11 bases between them. The CDR3 sequence is CATSDDSLTYNEQFF. CDR3 DNA: TGTGCCACCAGTGACGACTCCCTAACCTACAATGAGCAGTTCTTC.

This sequence joins TRBV19 and TRBJ2-2; 10 bases map to TRBD2. The CDR3 totals 18 residues. The germline V gene encodes CDR1 LNHDA and CDR2 SQIVND (reference sequence). V gave up 4 bases and J gave up 0 bases; unmatched junction bases: 8. The CDR3 bases are TGTGCCAGTAGTACGCGACTAGCGGGCGGTCCGAACACCGGGGAGCTGTTTTTT. Amino acid sequence: CASSTRLAGGPNTGELFF.

The chain couples TRBV25-1 to TRBJ2-1; tentative D call: TRBD1 (6 bases). The CDR3 has 17 residues. V lost 4 bases and J lost 0, with 16 bases in between. Germline assignment: CDR1 MGHDK and CDR2 SYGVNS. Here the CDR3 reads CASSARGAGSSYNEQFF. The CDR3 DNA follows: TGTGCCAGCAGTGCCAGGGGTGCTGGGAGCTCCTACAATGAGCAGTTCTTC.

This rearrangement joins TRBV28 to TRBJ1-5, with D possibly being TRBD1 (5 bases). Germline V CDR1 and CDR2: MDHEN, SYDVKM. The V end was cut by 8 bases, the J end by 11 bases, with 19 bases between. CDR3 length equals 13 residues. Here the CDR3 DNA reads TGTGCCAGCGGTGGGACTCCGGATGAGGCCCAGCATTTT. It specifies CASGGTPDEAQHF.

The rearrangement uses TRBV24-1 and TRBJ1-1; D remains unclear. Germline V gene data show CDR1 as KGHDR and CDR2 as SFDVKD. The CDR3 extends over 18 amino acids. Trimming took 3 bases from V and 0 from J, leaving 19 bases between them. CDR3 sequence reads: CATSDGPGDPRMNTEAFF. The DNA for the CDR3 is TGTGCCACCAGTGATGGCCCGGGAGACCCGCGGATGAACACTGAAGCTTTCTTT.

The chain employs TRBV24-1 and TRBJ2-2, with 7 bases that match TRBD1. Germline assignment: CDR1 KGHDR and CDR2 SFDVKD. The ends lost 3 bases at V and 6 bases at J; junction bases unmatched: 15. The CDR3 totals 18 residues. The CDR3: CATSDPYNQGDEAGELFF. CDR3 nucleotides: TGTGCCACCAGTGATCCTTATAATCAGGGGGACGAGGCCGGGGAGCTGTTTTTT.

The chain uses TRBV4-2 and TRBJ1-3; D is uncertain. Germline V lookup: CDR1 LGHNA, CDR2 YNFKEQ. The CDR3 has 17 residues. V gave up 2 bases and J gave up 0 bases, with 14 bases separating them. CDR3 nucleotide sequence: TGTGCCAGCAGCCAATCCCCTTTCACAGACTCTGGAAACACCATATATTTT. It codes for CASSQSPFTDSGNTIYF.

The chain joins TRBV7-9 to TRBJ1-1; D is unclear. Trimming took 5 bases from V and 6 from J, leaving 10 bases between them. This CDR3 is built from 12 residues. CDR1 SEHNR and CDR2 FQNEAQ come from the germline V gene (reference sequence). The CDR3 reads CASSPSPAEAFF. The CDR3 nucleotides read TGTGCCAGCAGCCCCTCTCCCGCTGAAGCTTTCTTT.

This rearrangement joins TRBV14 to TRBJ2-2; D is undetermined. In germline, CDR1 is SGHDN, CDR2 FVKESK. V was trimmed by 1 base and J by 9 bases, leaving 9 bases between them. CDR3 length: 13 residues. This CDR3 is CASSQVGVWELFF. The CDR3 DNA follows: TGTGCCAGCAGCCAAGTGGGCGTCTGGGAGCTGTTTTTT.

The chain has TRBV5-4 and TRBJ1-1; D is uncertain. The germline V and J ends were trimmed by 6 bases and 4 bases, with 13 bases remaining between them. This CDR3 is built from 13 residues. The V gene's germline CDR1 is SGHNT and CDR2 YYREEE (reference sequence). The CDR3 DNA reads TGTGCCAGCACCCCGGGGATTAGCACTGAAGCTTTCTTT. It yields the protein CASTPGISTEAFF.

This sequence joins TRBV11-2 and TRBJ1-4; 7 bases match TRBD1. The trim removed 5 bases at V and 0 bases at J, leaving 12 bases unmatched. The CDR3 extends over 18 amino acids. Germline CDR1 reads SGHAT; CDR2 reads FQNNGV. In DNA form, the CDR3 reads TGTGCCAGCAGCCGAAGCGGACAGGCCCTAACAACTAATGAAAAACTGTTTTTT. This encodes CASSRSGQALTTNEKLFF.

The V call is TRBV4-3, the J call TRBJ2-1, with 7 nucleotides matching TRBD1. V was clipped by 4 bases and J by 2 bases; unmatched bases: 5. This CDR3 is 15 amino acids long. CDR1 LGHNA and CDR2 YSLEER come from the germline V gene. The CDR3 DNA is TGCGCCAGCAGCCCCGGACAGGCCACCTACAATGAGCAGTTCTTC. The encoded protein is CASSPGQATYNEQFF.

The chain employs TRBV6-5 and TRBJ1-2; D not resolved. With 8 bases removed from V and 3 bases from J, the gap between germline ends came to 7 bases. The length of the CDR3 is 11 residues. Germline V gene sequence: CDR1 MNHEY, CDR2 SVGAGI. This CDR3 is CASVEDYGYTF. CDR3 bases: TGTGCCAGCGTCGAGGACTATGGCTACACCTTC.